This is a list of T cell receptor beta chains from one sample in a study of blood T cell repertoires in COVID-19. The assay was immunoSEQ multiplex PCR, and TCRdb's table has in-frame clones only and misses some. Among some 390,000 clones, approximately 90% were seen once, and the ten largest hold roughly 1.1%. The sequencing input was PBMCs or T cells enriched from blood (not recorded which). The receptors stem from a man aged 25-40 years who had recovered from COVID-19. CDR3s include the opening cysteine and the closing phenylalanine or tryptophan. The order of the fields is V gene, clone size, D gene, J gene, CDR3 protein, CDR3 DNA. A D gene is named only where the DNA matches it firmly. Expanded clones get a size class; other rows say once, few or many, or leave the size out.

TRBV7-3	NA	NA	TRBJ2-2	CASSSQGNTGELFF	TGTGCCAGCAGCTCACAGGGGAACACCGGGGAGCTGTTTTTT
TRBV7-9	NA	TRBD2	TRBJ2-1	CASSPGPRGGAGGNNEQFF	TGTGCCAGCAGCCCGGGCCCTCGGGGAGGAGCGGGAGGAAACAATGAGCAGTTCTTC
TRBV10-3	NA	TRBD1	TRBJ1-4	CAISESGTVDEKLFF	TGTGCCATCAGTGAGTCCGGGACAGTAGATGAAAAACTGTTTTTT
TRBV12-3/TRBV12-4	NA	NA	TRBJ1-1	CASSLALYTEAFF	TGTGCCAGCAGTTTAGCGTTATACACTGAAGCTTTCTTT
TRBV5-6	NA	NA	TRBJ1-5	CASSLAGSGAQHF	TGTGCCAGCAGCTTAGCGGGGTCGGGGGCCCAGCATTTT
TRBV6-2/TRBV6-3	NA	TRBD1	TRBJ2-3	CASSPSKRRQGTTFYPSTDTQYF	TGTGCCAGCAGCCCCTCAAAACGAAGACAGGGGACCACCTTTTATCCTAGCACAGATACGCAGTATTTT
TRBV28	NA	NA	TRBJ1-1	CASSFPRGAGMNTEAFF	TGTGCCAGCAGTTTCCCCCGGGGGGCAGGTATGAACACTGAAGCTTTCTTT
TRBV19	NA	NA	TRBJ1-1	CASSILSGNTEAFF	TGTGCCAGTAGTATTTTATCGGGGAACACTGAAGCTTTCTTT
TRBV18	NA	TRBD2	TRBJ2-2	CASSPPGLAGTGELFF	TGTGCCAGCTCACCGCCTGGACTAGCGGGCACCGGGGAGCTGTTTTTT
TRBV9	NA	NA	TRBJ2-7	CASSVEAGSSYEQYF	TGTGCCAGCAGCGTAGAGGCGGGGAGCTCCTACGAGCAGTACTTC
TRBV29-1	NA	NA	TRBJ2-7	CSVGPGGYSYEQYF	TGCAGCGTTGGTCCAGGGGGGTACTCCTACGAGCAGTACTTC
TRBV29-1	NA	TRBD2	TRBJ2-1	CSVEGLAGDNEQFF	TGCAGCGTTGAGGGACTAGCGGGAGACAATGAGCAGTTCTTC
TRBV27	NA	TRBD1	TRBJ1-5	CASSRQGAYQPQHF	TGTGCCAGCAGTAGGCAGGGGGCCTATCAGCCCCAGCATTTT
TRBV19	NA	NA	TRBJ1-5	CASSINPIGQPQHF	TGTGCCAGTAGTATTAATCCCATCGGGCAGCCCCAGCATTTT
TRBV9	NA	NA	TRBJ2-1	CASSAGNGANEQFF	TGTGCCAGCAGCGCAGGGAATGGGGCCAATGAGCAGTTCTTC
TRBV19	NA	TRBD2	TRBJ2-1	CASCDGLAGNNEQFF	TGTGCCAGTTGTGACGGACTAGCGGGAAACAATGAGCAGTTCTTC
TRBV9	NA	NA	TRBJ2-3	CASSVRGTDTQYF	TGTGCCAGCAGCGTACGGGGCACAGATACGCAGTATTTT
TRBV3-1/TRBV3-2	NA	TRBD1	TRBJ1-1	CASRSPTGEAFF	TGTGCCAGCAGGTCCCCGACAGGGGAAGCTTTCTTT
TRBV28	NA	NA	TRBJ2-1	CASIAAAHPPEQFF	TGTGCCAGCATTGCGGCCGCTCACCCACCTGAGCAGTTCTTC
TRBV5-1	NA	NA	TRBJ1-2	CASSPDVNYGYTF	TGCGCCAGCAGCCCAGATGTTAACTATGGCTACACCTTC
TRBV5-1	NA	NA	TRBJ2-3	CASSLWDSGLGQYF	TGCGCCAGCAGCTTGTGGGACTCGGGGCTCGGGCAGTATTTT
TRBV7-2	NA	NA	TRBJ1-2	CASSTAGSLPSGYTF	TGTGCCAGCAGCACCGCAGGGTCCCTACCATCTGGCTACACCTTC
TRBV5-6	NA	TRBD1	TRBJ1-5	CASSLAGGAPIGQPQHF	TGTGCCAGCAGCTTGGCAGGGGGCGCCCCCATCGGTCAGCCCCAGCATTTT
TRBV5-1	NA	NA	TRBJ1-2	CASSPQGDYGYTF	TGCGCCAGCAGCCCACAGGGTGACTATGGCTACACCTTC
TRBV10-3	NA	TRBD1	TRBJ2-7	CAISSGQGIGHEQYF	TGTGCCATCAGCTCGGGACAGGGGATAGGCCACGAGCAGTACTTC
TRBV5-6	once	NA	TRBJ1-3	CASSLASSGNTIYF	TGTGCCAGCAGCTTGGCGAGCTCTGGAAACACCATATATTTT
TRBV16	NA	TRBD2	TRBJ2-7	CASSQTGGGEQYF	TGTGCCAGCAGCCAAACTGGGGGGGGCGAGCAGTACTTC
TRBV10-3	once	NA	TRBJ2-2	CATSTETGELFF	TGTGCCACCTCGACTGAGACCGGGGAGCTGTTTTTT
TRBV7-9	NA	NA	TRBJ1-1	CASKGDRRNTEAFF	TGTGCCAGCAAGGGGGACCGAAGGAACACTGAAGCTTTCTTT
TRBV2	NA	TRBD2	TRBJ2-1	CASSRLAGYNEQFF	TGTGCCAGCAGTCGACTAGCGGGATACAATGAGCAGTTCTTC
TRBV19	NA	TRBD2	TRBJ2-2	CASSILAGVTGELFF	TGTGCCAGTAGTATACTAGCGGGAGTCACCGGGGAGCTGTTTTTT
TRBV12-3/TRBV12-4	once	NA	TRBJ2-7	CASRDSYSYEQYF	TGTGCCAGCAGGGACTCATATTCCTACGAGCAGTACTTC
TRBV4-1	NA	NA	TRBJ1-1	CASSQVTPQNTEAFF	TGCGCCAGCAGCCAAGTTACACCTCAGAACACTGAAGCTTTCTTT
TRBV9	NA	TRBD1	TRBJ2-5	CASSESTGGDETQYF	TGTGCCAGCAGCGAATCAACAGGGGGCGACGAGACCCAGTACTTC
TRBV11-2	NA	TRBD1	TRBJ2-7	CASSLRYGTGSYEQYF	TGTGCCAGCAGCTTAAGGTACGGGACAGGGTCCTACGAGCAGTACTTC
TRBV19	NA	TRBD2	TRBJ2-7	CASSMRGYDEQYF	TGTGCCAGTAGTATGCGGGGGTATGACGAGCAGTACTTC
TRBV5-6	NA	NA	TRBJ2-6	CASSPYGSASGANVLTF	TGTGCCAGCAGCCCCTACGGGAGTGCCTCTGGGGCCAACGTCCTGACTTTC
TRBV4-1	NA	NA	TRBJ1-2	CASSQAQGGYGYTF	TGCGCCAGCAGCCAAGCGCAGGGAGGCTATGGCTACACCTTC
TRBV28	NA	NA	TRBJ2-3	CASSLRGSRSDTQYF	TGTGCCAGCAGTTTACGAGGGAGTAGGTCAGATACGCAGTATTTT
TRBV9	NA	NA	TRBJ1-3	CASSGQVIPGNTIYF	TGTGCCAGCAGCGGACAGGTAATCCCTGGAAACACCATATATTTT
TRBV4-2	NA	NA	TRBJ2-7	CASSQKGGAHEQYF	TGTGCCAGCAGCCAAAAAGGGGGGGCCCACGAGCAGTACTTC
TRBV13	NA	NA	TRBJ2-5	CASSLTLEETQYF	TGTGCCAGCAGCCTAACGCTAGAAGAGACCCAGTACTTC
TRBV10-1	NA	TRBD2	TRBJ2-5	CASGTRGGETQYF	TGCGCCAGCGGGACTAGAGGTGGAGAGACCCAGTACTTC
TRBV19	NA	NA	TRBJ2-7	CATRDFYEQYF	TGTGCCACCCGAGACTTTTACGAGCAGTACTTC
TRBV27	NA	NA	TRBJ2-1	CASSFQGLTYNEQFF	TGTGCCAGCAGTTTTCAGGGGCTCACCTACAATGAGCAGTTCTTC
TRBV4-1	NA	NA	TRBJ2-1	CASSQAPLRGEFF	TGCGCCAGCAGCCAAGCCCCCCTCAGGGGGGAGTTCTTC
TRBV2	NA	TRBD2	TRBJ2-7	CASSKGLAGYEQYF	TGTGCCAGCAGTAAGGGACTAGCGGGGTACGAGCAGTACTTC
TRBV27	NA	TRBD1	TRBJ1-2	CASSQGQGTSRIYGYTF	TGTGCCAGCAGTCAAGGACAGGGGACATCTCGGATATATGGCTACACCTTC